One sample yielded the 14 T cell receptor beta chains listed below, sequenced in a study of Graves' ophthalmopathy and Graves' hyperthyroidism. CDR3 regions of TCR beta were amplified from RNA transcripts. Investigators did first-round RT-PCR with HTBI primers, then second-round multiplex PCR. TCRdb independently ran MiXCR on the multiplex PCR reads; one entry per CDR3 protein. The sample has over a million distinct CDR3 sequences, around a third seen once. The material sequenced was peripheral blood or thyroid tissue (not recorded which). The receptors stem from an adult man with Graves' hyperthyroidism.

This clonotype came up many times. This sequence joins TRBV12-3 or TRBV12-4 and TRBJ1-1; D perhaps matches TRBD1 (5 bases). The V and J ends lost 5 bases and 1 base respectively, with 17 bases between them. The CDR3 is 16 residues long. The CDR3 coding sequence is TGTGCCAGCAGTCCGACGCGAGGGACGGGGAACACTGAAGCTTTCTTT. It encodes CASSPTRGTGNTEAFF.

This clonotype has a handful of counts. The CDR3 reads CASSETLSSYEQYF. CDR3 DNA sequence: TGTGCCAGCAGTGAGACTCTCAGCTCCTACGAGCAGTACTTC. This chain joins TRBV6-6 and TRBJ2-7; D unresolved. Trimming stripped 5 bases from V and 0 bases from J, with 11 bases between. This CDR3 spans 14 amino acids. CDR1 and CDR2 (germline): MNHNY, SVGAGI (reference sequence).

V and J are TRBV7-8 and TRBJ1-6; D is possibly TRBD1 (6 bases). CDR1 is SGHVS and CDR2 is FQNEAQ in the germline V gene. The ends were cut back, 5 bases at V and 7 bases at J, with 21 bases in the middle. The CDR3 runs to 17 residues. CDR3 in DNA: TGTGCCAGCAGCCCCGATTCACACAGGGTCGAGAATTCACCCCTCCACTTT. Translating it yields CASSPDSHRVENSPLHF. Drawing the rest from reference TRBV7-8 and TRBJ1-6, the complete variable domain is GAGVSQSPRYKVAKRGQDVALRCDPISGHVSLFWYQQALGQGPEFLTYFQNEAQLDKSGLPSDRFFAERPEGSVSTLKIQRTQQEDSAVYLCASSPDSHRVENSPLHFGNGTRLTVT.

This clonotype was seen at least ten times. The CDR3 region is CAISESIRQIDYEQYF. The CDR3 DNA reads as TGTGCCATCAGTGAGTCGATCCGACAGATCGACTACGAGCAGTACTTC. The chain uses TRBV10-3 and TRBJ2-7; TRBD1 might be the D (5 bases). This CDR3 contains 16 residues. Germline values: CDR1 ENHRY, CDR2 SYGVKD. Trimming cost V 0 bases and J 3 bases, with 15 bases left between them.

At least ten counts were recorded for this clonotype. The chain couples TRBV5-1 to TRBJ2-5, with TRBD2 matching over 12 bases. The CDR3 covers 16 residues. J lost 4 bases, V lost 1 base, and 5 bases had no gene match. Germline V gene data show CDR1 as SGHRS and CDR2 as YFSETQ. CDR3 nucleotide sequence: TGCGCCAGCAGCTTGAGACTAGCGGGAGACGGAGAGACCCAGTACTTC. Its translation is CASSLRLAGDGETQYF.

About this clonotype: Mismatch with germline at one junction end may stem from a read error. This chain links TRBV6-6 with TRBJ2-7; a weak D match, TRBD2 (5 bases). The CDR3 sequence is 11 residues long. Germline lookup yields CDR1 MNHNY and CDR2 SVGAGI (reference sequence). CDR3 bases: TGTGCCATCAGTTACTCGGGAGAGCAGTACTTC. This encodes CAISYSGEQYF.

V and J are TRBV6-5 and TRBJ2-7; D is uncertain. This CDR3 comprises 15 residues. V lost 0 bases, J lost 3 bases, and 12 bases lay in between. Germline-derived CDR1 and CDR2 are MNHEY and SVGAGI. CDR3 coding DNA: TGTGCCAGCAGTTACTCCTACCCAGGTCACTACGAGCAGTACTTC. Its translation: CASSYSYPGHYEQYF.

Comment on this clonotype: A single base separates this from a much larger clone, so it may be a read error. Likely a read error: the CDR3 ends without its conserved phenylalanine or tryptophan. This sequence joins TRBV5-1 and TRBJ2-2; 11 nucleotides align to TRBD1. The CDR3 is 16 residues long. CDR1 SGHRS and CDR2 YFSETQ come from the germline V gene. V lost 4 bases to trimming and J lost 6 bases; unmatched junction nucleotides: 8. CDR3 nucleotides: TGCGCCAGCAGCATCCGGACAGGGGGCGTTGCCGGGGAGCTGTTTTTG. It translates to CASSIRTGGVAGELFL.

J is TRBJ2-2 and V is TRBV10-3, with TRBD1 identical over 12 bases. Germline CDR1 ENHRY, CDR2 SYGVKD. Trimming cost V 6 bases and J 9 bases; bases outside gene matches: 11. The CDR3 spans 16 residues. This CDR3 reads CAISGPGQGAVRELFF. The CDR3 coding sequence is TGTGCCATCAGCGGGCCGGGACAGGGGGCTGTTAGGGAGCTGTTTTTT.

This clonotype was observed once. Relative to the germline gene, one junction end is altered; a read error may explain this. This rearrangement joins TRBV25-1 to TRBJ2-7; 8 nucleotides agree with TRBD2. CDR1 and CDR2 (germline): MGHDK, SYGVNS. The length of the CDR3 is 14 residues. CDR3 DNA: TGTGCCAGCCGTGAGCGGGAGTTCGGCTACGAGCAGTACTTC. Its protein is CASREREFGYEQYF.

The chain combines TRBV10-2 with TRBJ2-2; D not resolved. Germline V gives CDR1 WSHSY, CDR2 SAAADI. The V end was cut by 2 bases, the J end by 1 base, with 11 bases between. This CDR3 has 16 amino acids. CDR3 sequence (DNA): TGCGCCAGCAGTGAGACAGAGGCGCTGAACACCGGGGAGCTGTTTTTT. Residues: CASSETEALNTGELFF.

This clonotype came up a few times. The CDR3: CASKPSSQETQYF. The CDR3 nucleotides are TGTGCCAGCAAGCCTAGCAGCCAAGAGACCCAGTACTTC. The V and J genes are TRBV6-5 and TRBJ2-5; D might be TRBD2 (5 bases). The germline V gene encodes CDR1 MNHEY and CDR2 SVGAGI. The CDR3 runs 13 residues. V lost 7 bases, J lost 1 base, and 10 bases lay in between.

This clonotype was picked up many times. V usage is TRBV29-1 and J usage is TRBJ2-7; 8 nucleotides agree with TRBD1. V lost 5 bases, J lost 7 bases, and 7 bases stayed unmatched. This CDR3 region has 12 residues. CDR1 and CDR2 (germline): SQVTM, ANQGSEA. The CDR3, as DNA: TGCAGCGTTCGGCAGGGGGCGGGTGAGCAGTACTTC. It translates to CSVRQGAGEQYF.

This chain connects TRBV18 to TRBJ1-1; weak D call: TRBD1 (6 bases). V gave up 2 bases and J gave up 5 bases, with 15 bases separating them. Germline lookup yields CDR1 KGHSH and CDR2 LQKENI. The CDR3 is 15 residues long. CDR3 sequence (DNA): TGTGCCAGCTCACCAGAAAGCGGACAGAGGACTGAAGCTTTCTTT. This codes for CASSPESGQRTEAFF.